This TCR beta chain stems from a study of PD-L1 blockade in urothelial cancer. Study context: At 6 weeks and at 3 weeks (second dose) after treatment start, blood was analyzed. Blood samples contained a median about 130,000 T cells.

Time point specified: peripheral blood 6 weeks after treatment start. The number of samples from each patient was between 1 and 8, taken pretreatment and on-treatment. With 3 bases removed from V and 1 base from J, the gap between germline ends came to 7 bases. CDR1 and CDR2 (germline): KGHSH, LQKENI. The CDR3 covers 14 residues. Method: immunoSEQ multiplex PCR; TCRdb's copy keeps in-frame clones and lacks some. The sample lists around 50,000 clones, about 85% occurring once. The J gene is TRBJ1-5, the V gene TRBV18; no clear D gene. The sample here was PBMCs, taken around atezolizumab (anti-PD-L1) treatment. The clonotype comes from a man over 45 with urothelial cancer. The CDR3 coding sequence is TGTGCCAGCTCACCTACAGACAGCAATCAGCCCCAGCATTTT. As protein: CASSPTDSNQPQHF.